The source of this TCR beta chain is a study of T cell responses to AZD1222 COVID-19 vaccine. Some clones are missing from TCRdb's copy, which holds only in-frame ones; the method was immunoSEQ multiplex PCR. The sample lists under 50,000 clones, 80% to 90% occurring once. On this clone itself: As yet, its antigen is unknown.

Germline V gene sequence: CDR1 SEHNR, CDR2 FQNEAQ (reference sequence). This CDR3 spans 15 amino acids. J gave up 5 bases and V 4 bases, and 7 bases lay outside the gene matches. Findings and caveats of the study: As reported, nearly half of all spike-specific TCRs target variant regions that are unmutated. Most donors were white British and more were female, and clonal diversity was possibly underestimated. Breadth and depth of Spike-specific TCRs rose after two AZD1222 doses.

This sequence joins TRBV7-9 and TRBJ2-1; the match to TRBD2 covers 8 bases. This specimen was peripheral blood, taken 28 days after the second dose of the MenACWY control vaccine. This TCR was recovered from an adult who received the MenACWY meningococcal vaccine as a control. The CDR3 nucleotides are TGTGCCAGCAGCTCCGAGGACGGGGGGGACAATGAGCAGTTCTTC. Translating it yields CASSSEDGGDNEQFF.